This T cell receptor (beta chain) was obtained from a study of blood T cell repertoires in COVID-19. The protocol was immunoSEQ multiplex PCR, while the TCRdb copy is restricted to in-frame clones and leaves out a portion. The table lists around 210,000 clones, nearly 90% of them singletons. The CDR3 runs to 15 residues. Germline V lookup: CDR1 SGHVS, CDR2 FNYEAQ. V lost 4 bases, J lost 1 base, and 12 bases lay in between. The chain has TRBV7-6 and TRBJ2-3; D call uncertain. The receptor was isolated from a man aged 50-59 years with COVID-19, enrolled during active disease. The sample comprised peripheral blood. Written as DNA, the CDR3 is TGTGCCAGCAGCTCCGACTGGTCGGGCACAGATACGCAGTATTTT. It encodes CASSSDWSGTDTQYF.